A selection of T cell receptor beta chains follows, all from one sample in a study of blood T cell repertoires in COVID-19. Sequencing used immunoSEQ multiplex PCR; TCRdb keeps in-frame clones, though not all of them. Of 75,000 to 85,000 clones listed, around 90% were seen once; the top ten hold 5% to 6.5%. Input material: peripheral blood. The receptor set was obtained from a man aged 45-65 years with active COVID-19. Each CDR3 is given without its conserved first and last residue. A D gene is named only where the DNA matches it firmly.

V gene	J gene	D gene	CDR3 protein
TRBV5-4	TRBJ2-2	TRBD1	ASSSRDRGHNTGELF
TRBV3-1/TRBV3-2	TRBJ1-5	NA	ASSQVYSNQPQH
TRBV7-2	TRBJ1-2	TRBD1	ASSRGQGVSYGYT
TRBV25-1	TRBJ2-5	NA	ASSEGAGAETQY
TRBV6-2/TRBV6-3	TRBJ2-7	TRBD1	ASSDRGGEQY
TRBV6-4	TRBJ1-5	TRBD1	ASSDSSGQGKAEPQH
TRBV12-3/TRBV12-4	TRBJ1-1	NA	ASSLGGNTEAF
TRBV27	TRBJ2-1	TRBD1	ASSDRGPNDEQF
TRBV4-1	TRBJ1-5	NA	ASSQDDTGFVDQTQH
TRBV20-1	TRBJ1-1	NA	SASRVWSTEAF
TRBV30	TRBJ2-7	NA	AWSPEREDPISYEQY
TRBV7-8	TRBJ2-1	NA	ASSLAGLSFNEQF
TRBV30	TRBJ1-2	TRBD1	AWRTAGGGYGYT
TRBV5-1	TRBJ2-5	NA	ASSLEGPQTGTQY
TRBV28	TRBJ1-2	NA	ASSINYGYT
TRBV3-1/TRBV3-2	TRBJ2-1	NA	ASSHSEQF
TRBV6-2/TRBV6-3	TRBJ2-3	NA	ASSYITDTQY
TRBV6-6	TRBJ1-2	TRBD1	ASSYSDRADNGYT
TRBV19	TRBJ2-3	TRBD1	ASSSGDRGLADTQY
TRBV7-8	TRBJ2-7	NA	ASSLGREYYEQY
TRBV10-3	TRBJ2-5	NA	AISGGGGVSGTQY
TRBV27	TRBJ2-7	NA	ASSRGASSYEQY
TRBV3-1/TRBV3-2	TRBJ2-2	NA	ASSQDQAGVGELF
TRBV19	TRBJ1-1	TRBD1	ASSTSPTGAFNTEAF
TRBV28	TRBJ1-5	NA	ASSLTRPQH
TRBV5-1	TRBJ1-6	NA	ASSLVGTNSNSPLH
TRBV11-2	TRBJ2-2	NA	ASSLGQNTGELF
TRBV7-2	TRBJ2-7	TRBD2	ASSLYGKGLVFEQY
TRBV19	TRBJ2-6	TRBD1	ASSTTPGQGGSGANVLT
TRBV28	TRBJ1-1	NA	ASREREGRVAEAF
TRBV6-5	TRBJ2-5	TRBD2	ASSTLAGVEETQY
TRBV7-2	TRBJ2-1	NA	ASSLQGGVSNEQF
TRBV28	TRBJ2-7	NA	ASSSQGFGLYEQY
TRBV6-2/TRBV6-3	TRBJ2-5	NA	ASSYPRQAVQETQY
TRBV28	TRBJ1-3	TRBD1	ASNDYGQGAAGGNTIY
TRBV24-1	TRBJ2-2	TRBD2	ATSDSTSGRETGELF
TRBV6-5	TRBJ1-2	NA	ASKSAGNYGYT
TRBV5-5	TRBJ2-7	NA	ATTRDTLNYEQY
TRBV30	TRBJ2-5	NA	ARGQRGAYQETQY
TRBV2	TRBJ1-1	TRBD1	ASSYGTGRFGNTEAF
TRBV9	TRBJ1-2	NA	ASSGGGLDGYT
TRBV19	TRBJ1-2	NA	ASSTDSYGYT
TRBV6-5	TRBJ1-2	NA	ASSYGTPPTYGYT
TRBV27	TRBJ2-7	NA	ASSSLPAEQLEQY
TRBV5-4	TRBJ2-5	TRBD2	ASSFSGTRGETQY
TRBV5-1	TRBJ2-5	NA	ASSLANGVETQY
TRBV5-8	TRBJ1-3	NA	ASSARQDNTIY
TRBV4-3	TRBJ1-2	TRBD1	ASSPRDRGSGGYT
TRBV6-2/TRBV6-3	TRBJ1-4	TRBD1	ASSRPQESGQRFEKLF
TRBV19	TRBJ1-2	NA	ASSRGNDYGYT
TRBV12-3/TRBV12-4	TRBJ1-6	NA	ASGGGGALH
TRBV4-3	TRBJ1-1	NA	ASSQDGRELGEAF
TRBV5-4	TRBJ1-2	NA	ASSRDSGVGSYGYT
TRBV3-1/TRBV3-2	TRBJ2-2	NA	ASSPYGGNTGELF
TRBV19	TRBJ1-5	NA	ASSIGRSRGNQPQH
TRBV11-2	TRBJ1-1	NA	ASSLGRSLEAF